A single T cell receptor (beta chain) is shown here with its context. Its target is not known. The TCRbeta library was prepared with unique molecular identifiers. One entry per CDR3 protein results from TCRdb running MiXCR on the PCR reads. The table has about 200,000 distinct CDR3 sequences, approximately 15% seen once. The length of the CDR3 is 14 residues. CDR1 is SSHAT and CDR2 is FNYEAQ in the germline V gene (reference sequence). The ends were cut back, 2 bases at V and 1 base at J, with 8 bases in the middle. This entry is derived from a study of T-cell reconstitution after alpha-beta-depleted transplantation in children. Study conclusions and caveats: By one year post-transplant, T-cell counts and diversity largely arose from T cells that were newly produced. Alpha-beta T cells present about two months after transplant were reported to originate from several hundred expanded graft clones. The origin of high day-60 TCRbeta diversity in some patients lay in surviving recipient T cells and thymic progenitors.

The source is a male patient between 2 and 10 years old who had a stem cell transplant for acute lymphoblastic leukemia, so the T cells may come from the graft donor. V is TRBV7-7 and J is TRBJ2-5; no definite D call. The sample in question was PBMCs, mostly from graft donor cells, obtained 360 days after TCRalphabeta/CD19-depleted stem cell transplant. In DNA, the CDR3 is TGTGCCAGCAGCTTATCCGAATTCCAAGAGACCCAGTACTTC. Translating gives CASSLSEFQETQYF.